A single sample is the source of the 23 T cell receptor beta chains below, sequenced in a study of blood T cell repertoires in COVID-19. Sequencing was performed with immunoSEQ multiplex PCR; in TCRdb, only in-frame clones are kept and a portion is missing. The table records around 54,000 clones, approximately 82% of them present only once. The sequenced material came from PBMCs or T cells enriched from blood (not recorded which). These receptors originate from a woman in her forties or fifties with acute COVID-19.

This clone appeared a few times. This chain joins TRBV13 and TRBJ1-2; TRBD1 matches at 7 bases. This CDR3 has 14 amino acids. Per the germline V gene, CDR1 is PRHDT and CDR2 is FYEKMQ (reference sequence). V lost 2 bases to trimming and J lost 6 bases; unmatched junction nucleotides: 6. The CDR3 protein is CASSLQQGSHGYTF. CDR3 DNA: TGTGCCAGCAGCTTACAACAGGGGTCCCATGGCTACACCTTC. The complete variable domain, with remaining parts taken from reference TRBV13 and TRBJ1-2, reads AAGVIQSPRHLIKEKRETATLKCYPIPRHDTVYWYQQGPGQDPQFLISFYEKMQSDKGSIPDRFSAQQFSDYHSELNMSSLELGDSALYFCASSLQQGSHGYTFGSGTRLTVV.

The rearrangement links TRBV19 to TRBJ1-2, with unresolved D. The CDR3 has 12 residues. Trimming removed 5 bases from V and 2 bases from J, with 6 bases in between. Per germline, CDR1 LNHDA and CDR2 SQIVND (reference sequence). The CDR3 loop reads CASSERNYGYTF. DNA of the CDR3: TGTGCCAGTAGTGAGAGGAACTATGGCTACACCTTC.

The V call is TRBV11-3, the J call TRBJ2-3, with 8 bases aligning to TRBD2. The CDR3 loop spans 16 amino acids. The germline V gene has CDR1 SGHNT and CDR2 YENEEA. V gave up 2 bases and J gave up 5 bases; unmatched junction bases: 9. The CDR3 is CASSLIIRGGLDTQYF. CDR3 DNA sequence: TGTGCCAGCAGCTTAATTATCCGGGGGGGTCTAGATACGCAGTATTTT. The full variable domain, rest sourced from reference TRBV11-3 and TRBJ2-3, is EAGVVQSPRYKIIEKKQPVAFWCNPISGHNTLYWYLQNLGQGPELLIRYENEEAVDDSQLPKDRFSAERLKGVDSTLKIQPAELGDSAVYLCASSLIIRGGLDTQYFGPGTRLTVL.

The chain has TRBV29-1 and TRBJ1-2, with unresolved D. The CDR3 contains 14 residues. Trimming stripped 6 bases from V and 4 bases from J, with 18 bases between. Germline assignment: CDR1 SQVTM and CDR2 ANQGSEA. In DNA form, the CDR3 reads TGCAGCGTGTCCCAGGCGTCTGGCCCCTATGGCTACACCTTC. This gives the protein CSVSQASGPYGYTF.

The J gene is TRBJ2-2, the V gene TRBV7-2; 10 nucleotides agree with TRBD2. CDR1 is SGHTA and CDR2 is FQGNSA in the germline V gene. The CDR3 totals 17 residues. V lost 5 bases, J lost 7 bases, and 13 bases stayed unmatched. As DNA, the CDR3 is TGTGCCAGCAGCCCACAGAGCGGGGGGGCCAGGGGCGGGGAGCTGTTTTTT. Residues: CASSPQSGGARGGELFF.

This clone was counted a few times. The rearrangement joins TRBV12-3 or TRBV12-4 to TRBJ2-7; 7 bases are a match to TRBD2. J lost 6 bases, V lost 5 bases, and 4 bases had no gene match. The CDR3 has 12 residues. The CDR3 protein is CASSSTSVEQYF. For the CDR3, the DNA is TGTGCCAGCAGTAGTACTAGCGTCGAGCAGTACTTC.

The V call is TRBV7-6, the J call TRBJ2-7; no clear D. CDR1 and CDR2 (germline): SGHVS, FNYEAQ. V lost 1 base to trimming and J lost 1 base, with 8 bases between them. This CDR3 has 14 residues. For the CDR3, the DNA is TGTGCCAGCAGCTTAGGTCTACAGTCCTACGAGCAGTACTTC. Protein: CASSLGLQSYEQYF.

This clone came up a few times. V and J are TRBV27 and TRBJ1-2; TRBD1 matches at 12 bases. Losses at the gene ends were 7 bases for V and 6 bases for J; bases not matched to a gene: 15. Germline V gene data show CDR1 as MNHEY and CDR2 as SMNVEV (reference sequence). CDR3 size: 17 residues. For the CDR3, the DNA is TGTGCCAGCAAACAACCGGGACAGGGGGCAGCTCGGCATGGCTACACCTTC. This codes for CASKQPGQGAARHGYTF.

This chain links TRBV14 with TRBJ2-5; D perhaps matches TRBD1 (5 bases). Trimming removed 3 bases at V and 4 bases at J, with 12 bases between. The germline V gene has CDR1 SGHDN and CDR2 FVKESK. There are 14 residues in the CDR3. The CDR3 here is CASSQQGLRETQYF. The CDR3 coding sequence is TGTGCCAGCAGCCAGCAGGGTTTGCGAGAGACCCAGTACTTC.

The CDR3 loop is CASSADRGSDTEAFF. In DNA form, the CDR3 reads TGCGCCAGCAGCGCGGACAGGGGATCGGACACTGAAGCTTTCTTT. The rearrangement uses TRBV5-1 and TRBJ1-1; 9 bases match TRBD1. V trimming: 4 bases; J trimming: 3 bases; junction bases outside the gene matches: 7. This CDR3 comprises 15 residues. In germline, CDR1 is SGHRS, CDR2 YFSETQ.

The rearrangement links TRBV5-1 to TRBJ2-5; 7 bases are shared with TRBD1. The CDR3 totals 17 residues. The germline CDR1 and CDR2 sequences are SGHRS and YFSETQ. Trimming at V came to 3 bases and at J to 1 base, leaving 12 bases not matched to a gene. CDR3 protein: CASSSGPGTDGQETQYF. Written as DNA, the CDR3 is TGCGCCAGCAGCTCCGGACCAGGGACAGACGGCCAAGAGACCCAGTACTTC.

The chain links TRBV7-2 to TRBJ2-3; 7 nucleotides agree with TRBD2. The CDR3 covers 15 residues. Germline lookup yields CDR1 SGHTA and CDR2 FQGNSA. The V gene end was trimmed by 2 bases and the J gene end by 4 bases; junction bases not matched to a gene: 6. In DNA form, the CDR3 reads TGTGCCAGCAGCTTAAGCGGGGAAGGGGCAGATACGCAGTATTTT. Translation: CASSLSGEGADTQYF.

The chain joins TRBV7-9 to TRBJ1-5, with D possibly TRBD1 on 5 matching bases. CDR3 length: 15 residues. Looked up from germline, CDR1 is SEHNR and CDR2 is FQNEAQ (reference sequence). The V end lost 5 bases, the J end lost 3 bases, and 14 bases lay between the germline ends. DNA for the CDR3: TGTGCCAGCAGCCCTCAGGGTGGTGTCAATCAGCCCCAGCATTTT. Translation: CASSPQGGVNQPQHF. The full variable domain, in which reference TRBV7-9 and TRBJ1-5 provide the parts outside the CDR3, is DTGVSQNPRHKITKRGQNVTFRCDPISEHNRLYWYRQTLGQGPEFLTYFQNEAQLEKSRLLSDRFSAERPKGSFSTLEIQRTEQGDSAMYLCASSPQGGVNQPQHFGDGTRLSIL.

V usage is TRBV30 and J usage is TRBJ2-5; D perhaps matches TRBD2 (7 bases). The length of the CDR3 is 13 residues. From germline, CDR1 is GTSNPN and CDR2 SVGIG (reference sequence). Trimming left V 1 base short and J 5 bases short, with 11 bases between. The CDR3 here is CAWSAGGVETQYF. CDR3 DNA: TGTGCCTGGAGTGCGGGGGGCGTCGAGACCCAGTACTTC. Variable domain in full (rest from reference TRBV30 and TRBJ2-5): SQTIHQWPATLVQPVGSPLSLECTVEGTSNPNLYWYRQAAGRGLQLLFYSVGIGQISSEVPQNLSASRPQDRQFILSSKKLLLSDSGFYLCAWSAGGVETQYFGPGTRLLVL.

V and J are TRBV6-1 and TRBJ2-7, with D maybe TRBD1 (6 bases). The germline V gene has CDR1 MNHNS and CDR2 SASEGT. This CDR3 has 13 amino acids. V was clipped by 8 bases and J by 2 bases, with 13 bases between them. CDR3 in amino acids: CASQVTGPYEQYF. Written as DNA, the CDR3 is TGTGCCAGCCAAGTCACAGGGCCCTACGAGCAGTACTTC.

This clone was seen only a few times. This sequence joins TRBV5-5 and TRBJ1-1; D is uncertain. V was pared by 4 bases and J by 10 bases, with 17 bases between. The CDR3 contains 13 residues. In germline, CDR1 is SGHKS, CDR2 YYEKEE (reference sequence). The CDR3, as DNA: TGTGCCAGCAGCCTTGACACCCCCCTGGGAGCTTTCTTT. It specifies CASSLDTPLGAFF.

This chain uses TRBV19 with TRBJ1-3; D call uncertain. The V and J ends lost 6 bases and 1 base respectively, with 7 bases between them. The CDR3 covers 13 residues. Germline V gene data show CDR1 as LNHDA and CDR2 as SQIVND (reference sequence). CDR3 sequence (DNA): TGTGCCAGTAGGAGTATATCTGGAAACACCATATATTTT. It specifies CASRSISGNTIYF.

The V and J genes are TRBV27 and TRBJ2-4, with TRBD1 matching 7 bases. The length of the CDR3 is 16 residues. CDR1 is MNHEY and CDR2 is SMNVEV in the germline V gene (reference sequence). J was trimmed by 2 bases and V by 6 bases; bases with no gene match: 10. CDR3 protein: CASSSAQTGTKNIQYF. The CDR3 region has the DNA TGTGCCAGCAGCTCCGCGCAGACAGGGACCAAAAACATTCAGTACTTC.

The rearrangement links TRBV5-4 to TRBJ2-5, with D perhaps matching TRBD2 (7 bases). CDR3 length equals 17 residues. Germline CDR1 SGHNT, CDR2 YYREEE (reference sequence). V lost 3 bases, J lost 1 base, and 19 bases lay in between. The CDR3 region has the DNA TGTGCCAGCAGCTGGGGGGTTAGGGCGGGGGCCCAAGAGACCCAGTACTTC. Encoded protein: CASSWGVRAGAQETQYF. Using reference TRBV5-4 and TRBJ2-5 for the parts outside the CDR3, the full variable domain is ETGVTQSPTHLIKTRGQQVTLRCSSQSGHNTVSWYQQALGQGPQFIFQYYREEENGRGNFPPRFSGLQFPNYSSELNVNALELDDSALYLCASSWGVRAGAQETQYFGPGTRLLVL.

The CDR3 DNA sequence: TGTGCCAGCAGCCTACAGGGATTTGACCAGCCCCAGCATTTT. This gives the protein CASSLQGFDQPQHF. The J gene is TRBJ1-5, the V gene TRBV11-3, with D possibly TRBD1 on 6 matching bases. Germline-derived CDR1 and CDR2 are SGHNT and YENEEA. CDR3 length: 14 residues. The V and J ends lost 5 bases and 7 bases respectively, with 15 bases between them.

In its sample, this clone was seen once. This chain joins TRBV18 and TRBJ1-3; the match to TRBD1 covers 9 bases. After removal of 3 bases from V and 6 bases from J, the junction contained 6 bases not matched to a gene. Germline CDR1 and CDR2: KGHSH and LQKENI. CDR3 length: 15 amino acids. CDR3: CASSPPGQGANTIYF. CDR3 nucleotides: TGTGCCAGCTCACCGCCGGGACAGGGTGCAAACACCATATATTTT.

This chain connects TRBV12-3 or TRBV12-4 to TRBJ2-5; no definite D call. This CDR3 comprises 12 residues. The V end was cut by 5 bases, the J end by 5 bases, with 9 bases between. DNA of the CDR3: TGTGCCAGCAGTCTCGTCTCGGAGACCCAGTACTTC. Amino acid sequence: CASSLVSETQYF.

In DNA form, the CDR3 reads TGTGCCAGTAGTATGACGGAACCCGGGGGTGAAAAACTGTTTTTT. Translating it yields CASSMTEPGGEKLFF. The genes are TRBV19 and TRBJ1-4; D is perhaps TRBD1 (5 bases). This CDR3 is built from 15 residues. Germline assignment: CDR1 LNHDA and CDR2 SQIVND (reference sequence). Trimming shortened V by 3 bases and J by 7 bases, and 15 bases separated the two germline ends.